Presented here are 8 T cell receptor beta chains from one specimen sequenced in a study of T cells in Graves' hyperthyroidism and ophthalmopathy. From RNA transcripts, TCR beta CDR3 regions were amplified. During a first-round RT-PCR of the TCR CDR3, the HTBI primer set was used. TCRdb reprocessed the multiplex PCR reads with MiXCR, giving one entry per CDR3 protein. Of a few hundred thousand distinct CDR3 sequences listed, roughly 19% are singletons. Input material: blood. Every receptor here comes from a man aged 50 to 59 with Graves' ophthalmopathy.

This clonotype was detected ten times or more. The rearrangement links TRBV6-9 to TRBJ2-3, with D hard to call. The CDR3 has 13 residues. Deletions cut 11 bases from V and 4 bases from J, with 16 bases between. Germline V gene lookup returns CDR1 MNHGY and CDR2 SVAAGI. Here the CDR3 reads CACRSPRADTQYF. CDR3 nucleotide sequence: TGTGCCTGCCGGTCTCCCCGGGCAGATACGCAGTATTTT.

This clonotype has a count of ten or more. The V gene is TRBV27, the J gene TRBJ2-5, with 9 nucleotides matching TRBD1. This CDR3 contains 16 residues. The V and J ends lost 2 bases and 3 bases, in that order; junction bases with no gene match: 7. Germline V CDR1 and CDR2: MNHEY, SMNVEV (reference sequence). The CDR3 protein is CASSLEGTGPKETQYF. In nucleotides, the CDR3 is TGTGCCAGCAGTTTAGAGGGGACAGGGCCAAAAGAGACCCAGTACTTC.

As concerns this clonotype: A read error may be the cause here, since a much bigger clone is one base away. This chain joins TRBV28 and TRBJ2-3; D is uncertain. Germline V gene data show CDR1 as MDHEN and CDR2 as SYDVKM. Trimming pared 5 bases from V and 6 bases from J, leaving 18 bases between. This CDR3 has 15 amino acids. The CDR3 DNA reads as TGTGCCAGCAGTCCCCCGGTCCCCCGCGCCGATACGCAGTATTTT. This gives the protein CASSPPVPRADTQYF.

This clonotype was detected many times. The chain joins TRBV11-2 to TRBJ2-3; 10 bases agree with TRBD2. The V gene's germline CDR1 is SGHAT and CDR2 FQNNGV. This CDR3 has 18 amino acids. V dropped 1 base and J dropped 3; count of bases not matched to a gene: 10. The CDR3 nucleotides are TGTGCCAGCAGCTTAGTCGCTAGCGGGAGAGTTGGGACAGATACGCAGTATTTT. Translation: CASSLVASGRVGTDTQYF.

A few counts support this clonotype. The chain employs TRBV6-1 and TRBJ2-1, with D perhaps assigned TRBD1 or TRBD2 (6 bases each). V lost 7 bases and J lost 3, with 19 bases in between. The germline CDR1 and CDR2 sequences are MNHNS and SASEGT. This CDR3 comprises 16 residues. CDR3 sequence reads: CASTEGGKWGYNEQFF. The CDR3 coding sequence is TGTGCCAGCACCGAGGGGGGAAAGTGGGGCTACAATGAGCAGTTCTTC.

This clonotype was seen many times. As DNA, the CDR3 is TGTGCCAGCAGCTTATATCGACGGGGGCAGGAGTTTTCCCTCCACTTT. Amino acids: CASSLYRRGQEFSLHF. This chain uses TRBV7-9 with TRBJ1-6; D is possibly TRBD1 (6 bases). The V gene lost 2 bases and the J gene lost 14 bases, with 22 bases spanning the gap. This CDR3 has 16 residues. Looked up from germline, CDR1 is SEHNR and CDR2 is FQNEAQ (reference sequence).

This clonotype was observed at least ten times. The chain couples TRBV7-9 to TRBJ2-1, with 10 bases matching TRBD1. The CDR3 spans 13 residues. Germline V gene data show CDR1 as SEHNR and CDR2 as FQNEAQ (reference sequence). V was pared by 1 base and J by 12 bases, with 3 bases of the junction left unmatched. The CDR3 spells CASSLGTGGPQFF. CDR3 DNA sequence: TGTGCCAGCAGCTTAGGGACAGGGGGACCGCAGTTCTTC.

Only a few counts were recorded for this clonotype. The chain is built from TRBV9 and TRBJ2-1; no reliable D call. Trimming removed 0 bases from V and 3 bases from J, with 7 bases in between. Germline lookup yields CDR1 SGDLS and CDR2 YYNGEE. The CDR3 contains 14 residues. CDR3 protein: CASSVEGGYNEQFF. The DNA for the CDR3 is TGTGCCAGCAGCGTAGAGGGCGGCTACAATGAGCAGTTCTTC.